One sample yielded the 11 T cell receptor beta chains listed below, sequenced in a study of patients and donors after allogeneic stem cell transplantation. TCRdb recomputed calls from the RT-PCR reads with MiXCR, one row per CDR3 protein. The sample comprises about 57,000 distinct CDR3 sequences, 10% to 15% of which are singletons, and less than 35% rests with the top ten. The sample taken for sequencing was blood, either unsorted or a sorted T cell fraction (not recorded which). These receptors were taken from a human donor who was either an allogeneic HSCT recipient or a stem cell or donor lymphocyte infusion donor (not recorded which). It is not recorded whose cells these are; they may come from a transplant donor.

The rearrangement links TRBV2 to TRBJ2-7; no reliable D call. CDR1 is SNHLY and CDR2 is FYNNEI in the germline V gene. Trimming cost V 1 base and J 3 bases, with 7 bases left between them. This CDR3 has 13 amino acids. The CDR3: CASSEGAFYEQYF. Here the CDR3 DNA reads TGTGCCAGCAGTGAAGGAGCCTTCTACGAGCAGTACTTC.

The sample holds many counts of this clonotype. V is TRBV12-3 or TRBV12-4 and J is TRBJ1-5; D remains ambiguous. V was trimmed by 5 bases and J by 11 bases, leaving 13 bases between them. CDR3 length equals 12 residues. The DNA for the CDR3 is TGTGCCAGCAGTGCACCGACATGGGCCCAGCATTTT. Translated: CASSAPTWAQHF.

There are a few counts of this clonotype. The chain employs TRBV10-2 and TRBJ1-2; weak D call: TRBD1 (5 bases). V was cut by 0 bases and J by 1 base, with 9 bases left in between. Germline CDR1 is WSHSY and CDR2 is SAAADI. The CDR3 is made up of 15 amino acids. The CDR3: CASSESMGLNYGYTF. The CDR3 DNA follows: TGCGCCAGCAGTGAGTCGATGGGACTTAACTATGGCTACACCTTC.

Regarding this clonotype: This may stem from a read error, because a much larger clone lies one nucleotide away. Without the conserved terminal phenylalanine or tryptophan, this CDR3 likely stems from a read error. The CDR3 protein is CASSLIMGGNQPQHL. Here the CDR3 DNA reads TGTGCCAGCAGCTTAATTATGGGGGGCAATCAGCCCCAGCATTTG. This rearrangement joins TRBV7-4 to TRBJ1-5; D possibly corresponds to TRBD1 (5 bases). In germline, CDR1 is SGHVT, CDR2 SQSDAQ. This CDR3 comprises 15 residues. V was cut by 2 bases and J by 2 bases, with 10 bases left in between.

J is TRBJ2-1 and V is TRBV10-3; maybe TRBD1 (5 bases). CDR3 length equals 13 residues. The germline CDR1 and CDR2 sequences are ENHRY and SYGVKD. V shed 5 bases and J shed 5 bases, with 10 bases lying between them. CDR3 coding DNA: TGTGCCATCAGTTTCGACAGAAACAATGAGCAGTTCTTC. It codes for CAISFDRNNEQFF.

V usage is TRBV12-3 or TRBV12-4 and J usage is TRBJ1-1; D possibly corresponds to TRBD1 (5 bases). The CDR3 totals 14 residues. Trimming took off 5 bases at V and 5 bases at J, with 15 bases between the two ends. The CDR3 coding sequence is TGTGCCAGCAGTCGGGGCTCCCGGGGGACTGAAGCTTTCTTT. Its protein is CASSRGSRGTEAFF.

The CDR3 is CASSQDVGGRTYGYTF. The DNA for the CDR3 is TGTGCCAGCAGCCAAGATGTAGGAGGCCGGACCTATGGCTACACCTTC. The chain carries TRBV14 and TRBJ1-2; D remains ambiguous. V was cut by 0 bases and J by 4 bases, with 15 bases left in between. Germline V gene data show CDR1 as SGHDN and CDR2 as FVKESK. The CDR3 covers 16 residues.

There are a few counts of this clonotype. The chain carries TRBV7-2 and TRBJ1-4; D is unclear. The CDR3 is 17 residues long. Germline V gene data show CDR1 as SGHTA and CDR2 as FQGNSA. V shed 4 bases and J shed 2 bases, with 17 bases lying between them. CDR3 nucleotides: TGTGCCAGCAGCTCAGCACATTCTTCGGCGACTAATGAAAAACTGTTTTTT. This translates into CASSSAHSSATNEKLFF. Combining the CDR3 with reference TRBV7-2 and TRBJ1-4 gives the whole variable domain GAGVSQSPSNKVTEKGKDVELRCDPISGHTALYWYRQSLGQGLEFLIYFQGNSAPDKSGLPSDRFSAERTGGSVSTLTIQRTQQEDSAVYLCASSSAHSSATNEKLFFGSGTQLSVL.

The CDR3 spells CASSRHPLDTGELFF. CDR3 nucleotide sequence: TGTGCCAGCAGCAGGCACCCGCTCGACACCGGGGAGCTGTTTTTT. V gene TRBV7-6 combines with J gene TRBJ2-2, with D unclear. From germline, CDR1 is SGHVS and CDR2 FNYEAQ. V shed 5 bases and J shed 3 bases, with 13 bases lying between them. The CDR3 has 15 residues.

The sample holds many counts of this clonotype. The chain has TRBV20-1 and TRBJ1-1, with 7 bases fitting TRBD1. J lost 3 bases, V lost 5 bases, and 6 bases had no gene match. Germline V CDR1 and CDR2: DFQATT, SNEGSKA (reference sequence). The CDR3 runs 13 residues. CDR3 protein: CSAPQGVHTEAFF. CDR3 bases: TGCAGTGCTCCGCAGGGGGTTCACACTGAAGCTTTCTTT.

CDR3 nucleotides: TGTGCCAGCAGTTACAGTTTTCGTAGCGAGCAGTACTTC. As protein: CASSYSFRSEQYF. The J gene is TRBJ2-7, the V gene TRBV6-5; no clear D. Trimming left V 2 bases short and J 6 bases short, with 11 bases between. CDR3 length: 13 amino acids. Looked up from germline, CDR1 is MNHEY and CDR2 is SVGAGI.